Below, 10 T cell receptor beta chains from the same sample are listed, as sequenced in a study of chemoradiotherapy in HPV16-positive cancers. Repertoires were generated with immunoSEQ multiplex PCR, while TCRdb's copy carries only in-frame clones and drops some. The data show tens of thousands of clones, around 77% seen once. Material: blood, obtained from a patient who underwent chemoradiotherapy. These receptors were taken from a human donor with HPV-associated anogenital cancer.

The chain joins TRBV21-1 to TRBJ2-7; TRBD2, as called in the table, went unchecked against the DNA. TRBV21-1 is shown as a pseudogene. There are 15 residues in the CDR3. The CDR3 reads CASKILGTSEYEQYF. The CDR3 nucleotides read TGTGCCAGCAAAATATTGGGGACTAGCGAATACGAGCAGTACTTC.

This sequence joins TRBV10-2 and TRBJ1-1; tentative D call: TRBD1 (5 bases). V lost 2 bases and J lost 0, with 19 bases in between. The CDR3 runs to 18 residues. CDR1 is WSHSY, CDR2 SAAADI, per germline. DNA for the CDR3: TGCGCCAGCAGTGAGCCCGGATGGAAGACAGTACTGAACACTGAAGCTTTCTTT. This translates into CASSEPGWKTVLNTEAFF.

The chain has TRBV18 and TRBJ1-1; 8 bases match TRBD1. The junction had 8 bases not matched to a gene; V was cut back by 0 bases and J by 5 bases. CDR3 length: 16 amino acids. Germline V CDR1 and CDR2: KGHSH, LQKENI. CDR3 in DNA: TGTGCCAGCTCACCACCAAGACAGGGGCTGGGAACTGAAGCTTTCTTT. Translation: CASSPPRQGLGTEAFF. Full variable domain (remainder filled in from reference TRBV18 and TRBJ1-1): NAGVMQNPRHLVRRRGQEARLRCSPMKGHSHVYWYRQLPEEGLKFMVYLQKENIIDESGMPKERFSAEFPKEGPSILRIQQVVRGDSAAYFCASSPPRQGLGTEAFFGQGTRLTVV.

The chain uses TRBV5-6 and TRBJ2-3; TRBD1 matches at 7 bases. The CDR3 covers 16 residues. The germline V gene encodes CDR1 SGHDT and CDR2 YYEEEE. The V and J ends lost 1 base and 0 bases, in that order; junction bases with no gene match: 5. The CDR3 region is CASSLYVTGSTDTQYF. The CDR3 DNA is TGTGCCAGCAGCTTGTATGTGACAGGGAGCACAGATACGCAGTATTTT.

This chain links TRBV2 with TRBJ2-1; 8 nucleotides match TRBD2. With 7 bases clipped from V and 9 bases from J, the junction kept 8 bases outside the gene matches. Germline loops: CDR1 SNHLY, CDR2 FYNNEI. The length of the CDR3 is 13 residues. CDR3 sequence reads: CASKGGGQGEQFF. In DNA form, the CDR3 reads TGTGCCAGCAAGGGCGGGGGGCAGGGTGAGCAGTTCTTC.

The gene calls are TRBV7-3 and TRBJ2-7; 10 positions match TRBD1. CDR1 and CDR2 (germline): SGHTA, FQGTGA. The CDR3 length is 14 residues. J was trimmed by 6 bases and V by 1 base; bases with no gene match: 3. The DNA of the CDR3 is TGTGCCAGCAGCTTAAGCCGGGACAGGGGCGAGCAGTACTTC. This encodes CASSLSRDRGEQYF.

The chain joins TRBV19 to TRBJ1-5; tentatively, D is TRBD1 (5 bases). Trimming pared 7 bases from V and 2 bases from J, leaving 15 bases between. The CDR3 consists of 15 residues. Germline assignment: CDR1 LNHDA and CDR2 SQIVND (reference sequence). For the CDR3, the DNA is TGTGCCAGTACCTCTTGGGGGGGTGGCAATCAGCCCCAGCATTTT. It specifies CASTSWGGGNQPQHF.

V gene TRBV30 combines with J gene TRBJ1-1; 8 positions agree with TRBD1. CDR3 length equals 14 residues. The germline V gene has CDR1 GTSNPN and CDR2 SVGIG (reference sequence). Losses at the gene ends were 4 bases for V and 5 bases for J; bases not matched to a gene: 9. CDR3 sequence reads: CAWTPYRGSTEAFF. The CDR3 nucleotides are TGTGCCTGGACCCCCTACAGGGGGAGTACTGAAGCTTTCTTT.

The genes are TRBV5-6 and TRBJ2-1; the D call may be TRBD1 or TRBD2 (6 bases each). Trimming took off 2 bases at V and 5 bases at J, with 17 bases between the two ends. Germline V lookup: CDR1 SGHDT, CDR2 YYEEEE. CDR3 size: 16 residues. The CDR3 here is CASSFLGGLVNNEQFF. CDR3 sequence (DNA): TGTGCCAGCAGCTTTCTAGGGGGACTGGTAAACAATGAGCAGTTCTTC.

This rearrangement joins TRBV5-1 to TRBJ2-5; tentative D call: TRBD1 (6 bases). Per germline, CDR1 SGHRS and CDR2 YFSETQ. Between the trimmed V and J ends, which lost 3 bases and 4 bases, there was a span of 13 bases. There are 14 residues in the CDR3. CDR3 protein: CASSSRDILETQYF. CDR3 in DNA: TGCGCCAGCAGCTCCCGGGACATTCTAGAGACCCAGTACTTC.